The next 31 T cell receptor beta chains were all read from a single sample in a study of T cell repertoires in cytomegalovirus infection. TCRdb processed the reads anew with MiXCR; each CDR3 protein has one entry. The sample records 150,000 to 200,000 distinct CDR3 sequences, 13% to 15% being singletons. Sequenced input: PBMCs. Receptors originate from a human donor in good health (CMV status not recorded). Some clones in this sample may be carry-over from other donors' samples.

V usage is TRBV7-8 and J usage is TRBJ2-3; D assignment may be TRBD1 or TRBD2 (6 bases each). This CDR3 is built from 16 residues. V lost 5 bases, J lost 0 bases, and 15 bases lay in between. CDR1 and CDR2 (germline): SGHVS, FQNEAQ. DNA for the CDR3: TGTGCCAGCAGCCCCCGGGGGCCCCTAAGCACAGATACGCAGTATTTT. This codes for CASSPRGPLSTDTQYF.

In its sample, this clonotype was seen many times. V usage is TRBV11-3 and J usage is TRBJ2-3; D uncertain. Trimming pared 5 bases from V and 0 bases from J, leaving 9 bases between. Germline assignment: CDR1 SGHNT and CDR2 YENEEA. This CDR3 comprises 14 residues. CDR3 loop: CASSLTTSTDTQYF. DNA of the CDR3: TGTGCCAGCAGCCTAACGACAAGCACAGATACGCAGTATTTT.

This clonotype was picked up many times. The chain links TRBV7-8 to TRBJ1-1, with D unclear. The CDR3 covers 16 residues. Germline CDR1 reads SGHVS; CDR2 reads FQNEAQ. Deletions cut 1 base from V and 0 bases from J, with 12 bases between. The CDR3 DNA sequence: TGTGCCAGCAGCTTAGTTTCGTCCGCTCTGAACACTGAAGCTTTCTTT. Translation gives CASSLVSSALNTEAFF.

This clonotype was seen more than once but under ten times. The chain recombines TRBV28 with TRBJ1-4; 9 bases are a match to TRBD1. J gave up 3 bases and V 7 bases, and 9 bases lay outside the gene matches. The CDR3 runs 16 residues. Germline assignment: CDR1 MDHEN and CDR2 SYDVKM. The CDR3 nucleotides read TGTGCCAGCAATGCGGAAACAGGGGGCCCTAATGAAAAACTGTTTTTT. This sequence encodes CASNAETGGPNEKLFF.

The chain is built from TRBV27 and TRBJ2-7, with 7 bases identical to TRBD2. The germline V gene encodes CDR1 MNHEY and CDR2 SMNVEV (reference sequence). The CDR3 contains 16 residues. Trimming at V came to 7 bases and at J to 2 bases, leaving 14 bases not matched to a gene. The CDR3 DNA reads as TGTGCCAGCAAAGGGGCGTTCGAGCGGGGTGCCTACGAGCAGTACTTC. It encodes CASKGAFERGAYEQYF.

The DNA of the CDR3 is TGTGCCAGCAGTGACGTAGCTTTCTTT. Translation gives CASSDVAFF. The chain combines TRBV6-1 with TRBJ1-1; unclear D gene. V was clipped by 3 bases and J by 10 bases, with 3 bases between them. This CDR3 spans 9 amino acids. The germline gives CDR1 MNHNS, CDR2 SASEGT.

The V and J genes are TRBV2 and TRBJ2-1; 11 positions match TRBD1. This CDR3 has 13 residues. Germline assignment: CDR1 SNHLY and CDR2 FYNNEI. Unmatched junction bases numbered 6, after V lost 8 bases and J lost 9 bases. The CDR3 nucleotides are TGTGCCAGCTCGGGACAGGGGGTGGTTGAGCAGTTCTTC. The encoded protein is CASSGQGVVEQFF.

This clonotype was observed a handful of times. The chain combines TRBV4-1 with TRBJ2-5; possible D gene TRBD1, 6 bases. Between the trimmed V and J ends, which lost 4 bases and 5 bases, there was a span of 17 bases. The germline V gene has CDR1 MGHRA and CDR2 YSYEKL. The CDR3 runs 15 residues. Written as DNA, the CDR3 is TGCGCCAGCAGCCCACCCGGGACATCAACGGAGACCCAGTACTTC. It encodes CASSPPGTSTETQYF.

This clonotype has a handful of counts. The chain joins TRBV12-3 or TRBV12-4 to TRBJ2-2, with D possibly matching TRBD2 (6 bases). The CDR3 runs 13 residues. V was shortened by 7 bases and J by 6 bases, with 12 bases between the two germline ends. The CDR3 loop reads CASTKLAPGELFF. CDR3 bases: TGTGCCAGCACTAAGCTAGCGCCCGGGGAGCTGTTTTTT.

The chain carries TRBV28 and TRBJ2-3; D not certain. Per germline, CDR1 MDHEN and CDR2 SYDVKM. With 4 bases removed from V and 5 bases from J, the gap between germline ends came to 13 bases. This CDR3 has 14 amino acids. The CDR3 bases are TGTGCCAGCAGTTCCAATTCGCCGTTAGATACGCAGTATTTT. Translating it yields CASSSNSPLDTQYF.

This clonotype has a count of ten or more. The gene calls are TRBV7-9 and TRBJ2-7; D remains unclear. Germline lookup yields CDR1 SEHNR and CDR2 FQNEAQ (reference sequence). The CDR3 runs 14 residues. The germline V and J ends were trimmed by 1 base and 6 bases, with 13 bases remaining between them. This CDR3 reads CASSLGGIGREQYF. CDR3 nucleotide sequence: TGTGCCAGCAGCTTAGGAGGAATTGGGCGCGAGCAGTACTTC.

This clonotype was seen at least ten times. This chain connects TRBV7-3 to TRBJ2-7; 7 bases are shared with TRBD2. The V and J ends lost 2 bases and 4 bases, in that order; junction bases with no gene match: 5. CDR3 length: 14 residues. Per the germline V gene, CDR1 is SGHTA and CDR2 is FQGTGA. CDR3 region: CASSLHGGSYEQYF. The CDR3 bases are TGTGCCAGCAGCTTACATGGCGGGAGTTACGAGCAGTACTTC.

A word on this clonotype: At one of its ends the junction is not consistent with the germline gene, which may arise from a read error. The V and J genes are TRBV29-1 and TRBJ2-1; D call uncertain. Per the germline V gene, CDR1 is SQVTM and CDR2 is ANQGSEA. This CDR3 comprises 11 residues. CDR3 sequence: CSVPFYNVQFF. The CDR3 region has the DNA TGCAGCGTCCCCTTTTACAATGTGCAGTTCTTC.

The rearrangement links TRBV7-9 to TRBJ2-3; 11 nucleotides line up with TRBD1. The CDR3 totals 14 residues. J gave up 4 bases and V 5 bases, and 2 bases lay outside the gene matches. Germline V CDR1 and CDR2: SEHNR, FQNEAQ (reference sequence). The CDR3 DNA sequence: TGTGCCAGCAGCAGGGGACAGGGGGCAGATACGCAGTATTTT. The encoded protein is CASSRGQGADTQYF. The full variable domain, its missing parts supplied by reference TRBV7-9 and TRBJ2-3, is DTGVSQNPRHKITKRGQNVTFRCDPISEHNRLYWYRQTLGQGPEFLTYFQNEAQLEKSRLLSDRFSAERPKGSFSTLEIQRTEQGDSAMYLCASSRGQGADTQYFGPGTRLTVL.

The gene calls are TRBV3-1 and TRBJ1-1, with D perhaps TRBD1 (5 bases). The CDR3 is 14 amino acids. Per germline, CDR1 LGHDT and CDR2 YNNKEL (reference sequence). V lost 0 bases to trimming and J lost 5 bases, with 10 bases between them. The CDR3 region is CASSQEMGGTEAFF. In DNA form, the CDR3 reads TGTGCCAGCAGCCAAGAAATGGGGGGGACTGAAGCTTTCTTT.

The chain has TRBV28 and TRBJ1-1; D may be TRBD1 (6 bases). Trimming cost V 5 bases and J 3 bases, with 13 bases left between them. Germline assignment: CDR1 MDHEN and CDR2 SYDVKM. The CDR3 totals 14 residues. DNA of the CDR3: TGTGCCAGCAGTCCTCGACAGGAGCACACTGAAGCTTTCTTT. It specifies CASSPRQEHTEAFF.

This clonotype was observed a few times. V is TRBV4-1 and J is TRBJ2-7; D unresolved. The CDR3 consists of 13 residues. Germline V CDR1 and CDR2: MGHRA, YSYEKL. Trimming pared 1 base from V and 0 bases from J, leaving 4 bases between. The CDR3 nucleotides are TGCGCCAGCAGCCAAGTCGGCTCCTACGAGCAGTACTTC. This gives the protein CASSQVGSYEQYF.

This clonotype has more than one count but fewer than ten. The CDR3 reads CASSQDTGRAVRDEQFF. CDR3 in DNA: TGCGCCAGCAGCCAAGATACCGGGAGGGCCGTGAGGGATGAGCAGTTCTTC. The chain recombines TRBV4-1 with TRBJ2-1; 8 bases are a match to TRBD2. CDR3 size: 17 residues. The germline CDR1 and CDR2 sequences are MGHRA and YSYEKL. J was trimmed by 8 bases and V by 0 bases; bases with no gene match: 12.

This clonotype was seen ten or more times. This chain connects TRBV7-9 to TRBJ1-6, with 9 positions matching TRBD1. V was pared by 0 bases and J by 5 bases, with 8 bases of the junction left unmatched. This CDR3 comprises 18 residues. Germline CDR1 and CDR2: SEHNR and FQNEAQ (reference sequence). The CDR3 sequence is CASSLAGQGGRDNSPLHF. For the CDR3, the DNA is TGTGCCAGCAGCTTAGCGGGACAGGGAGGTCGTGATAATTCACCCCTCCACTTT.

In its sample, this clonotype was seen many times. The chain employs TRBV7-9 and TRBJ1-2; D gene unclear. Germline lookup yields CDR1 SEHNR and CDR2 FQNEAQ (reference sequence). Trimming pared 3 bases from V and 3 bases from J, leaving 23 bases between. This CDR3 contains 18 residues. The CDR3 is CASSFSRTKKGGDYGYTF. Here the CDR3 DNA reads TGTGCCAGCAGCTTTAGCAGAACAAAGAAGGGAGGCGACTATGGCTACACCTTC.

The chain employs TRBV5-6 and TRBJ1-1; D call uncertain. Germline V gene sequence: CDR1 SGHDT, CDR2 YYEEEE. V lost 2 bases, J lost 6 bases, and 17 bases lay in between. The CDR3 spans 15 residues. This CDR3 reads CASSFRTAYLAEAFF. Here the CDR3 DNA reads TGTGCCAGCAGCTTCAGAACAGCTTACTTGGCTGAAGCTTTCTTT.

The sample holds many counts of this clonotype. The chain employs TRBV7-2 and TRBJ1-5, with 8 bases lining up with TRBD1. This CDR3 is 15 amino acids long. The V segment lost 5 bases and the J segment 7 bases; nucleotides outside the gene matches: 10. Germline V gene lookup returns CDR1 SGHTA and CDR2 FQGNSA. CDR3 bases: TGTGCCAGCAGCCAGGGGGCAGGGGTGAGGCAGCCCCAGCATTTT. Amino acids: CASSQGAGVRQPQHF.

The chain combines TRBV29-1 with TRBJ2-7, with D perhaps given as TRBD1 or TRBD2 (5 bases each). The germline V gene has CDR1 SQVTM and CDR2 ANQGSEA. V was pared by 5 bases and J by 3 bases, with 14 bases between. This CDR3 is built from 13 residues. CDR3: CSVTGATLYEQYF. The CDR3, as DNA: TGCAGCGTTACCGGGGCGACCCTCTACGAGCAGTACTTC.

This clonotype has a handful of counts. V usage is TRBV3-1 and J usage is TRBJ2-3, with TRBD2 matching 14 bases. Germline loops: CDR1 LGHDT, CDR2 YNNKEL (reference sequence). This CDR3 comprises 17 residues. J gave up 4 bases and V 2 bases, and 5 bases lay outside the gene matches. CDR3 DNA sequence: TGTGCCAGCAGCCAACGGGGACTAGCGGGAGCCCCAGATACGCAGTATTTT. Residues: CASSQRGLAGAPDTQYF.

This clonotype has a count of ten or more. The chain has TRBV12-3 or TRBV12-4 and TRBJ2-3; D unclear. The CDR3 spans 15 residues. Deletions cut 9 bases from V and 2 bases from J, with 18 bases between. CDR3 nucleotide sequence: TGTGCCAGGAGACTTCTATGGGCCCCCACAGATACGCAGTATTTT. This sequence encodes CARRLLWAPTDTQYF.

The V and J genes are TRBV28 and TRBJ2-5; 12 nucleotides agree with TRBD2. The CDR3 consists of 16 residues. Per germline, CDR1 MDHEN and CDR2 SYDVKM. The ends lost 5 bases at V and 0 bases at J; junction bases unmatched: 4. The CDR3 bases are TGTGCCAGCAGTCCGGGGACTAGCGGGCACCAAGAGACCCAGTACTTC. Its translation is CASSPGTSGHQETQYF.

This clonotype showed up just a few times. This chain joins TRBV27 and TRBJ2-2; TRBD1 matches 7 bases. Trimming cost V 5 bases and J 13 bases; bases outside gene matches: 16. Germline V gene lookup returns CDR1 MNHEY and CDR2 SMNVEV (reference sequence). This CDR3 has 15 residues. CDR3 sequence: CASSMTSRQGERLFF. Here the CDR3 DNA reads TGTGCCAGCAGTATGACCTCCCGACAGGGCGAACGGCTGTTTTTT.

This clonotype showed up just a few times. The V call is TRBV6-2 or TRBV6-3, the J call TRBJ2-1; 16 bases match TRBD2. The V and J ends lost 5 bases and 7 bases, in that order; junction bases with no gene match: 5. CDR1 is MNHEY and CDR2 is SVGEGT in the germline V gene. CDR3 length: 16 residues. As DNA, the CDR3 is TGTGCCAGCAGTAAAGGGACTAGCGGGGGGGGGAATGAGCAGTTCTTC. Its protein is CASSKGTSGGGNEQFF.

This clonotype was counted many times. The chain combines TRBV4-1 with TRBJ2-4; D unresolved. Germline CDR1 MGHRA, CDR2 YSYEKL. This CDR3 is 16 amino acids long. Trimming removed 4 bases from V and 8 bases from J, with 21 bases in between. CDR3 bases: TGCGCCAGCAGCCCCGCCGGAGCGAATCTGAGAGACATTCAGTACTTC. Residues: CASSPAGANLRDIQYF.

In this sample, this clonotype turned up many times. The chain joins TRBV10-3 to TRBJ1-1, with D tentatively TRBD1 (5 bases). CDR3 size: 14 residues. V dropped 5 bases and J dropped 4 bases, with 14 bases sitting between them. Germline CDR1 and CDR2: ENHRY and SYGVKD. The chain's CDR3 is CAISSGARGTEAFF. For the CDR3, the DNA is TGTGCCATCAGTAGCGGGGCGCGGGGCACTGAAGCTTTCTTT.

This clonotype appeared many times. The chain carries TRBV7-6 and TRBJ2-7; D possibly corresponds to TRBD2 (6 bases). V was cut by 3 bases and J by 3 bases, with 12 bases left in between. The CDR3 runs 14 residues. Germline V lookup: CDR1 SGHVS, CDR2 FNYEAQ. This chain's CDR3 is CASSFYGRGYEQYF. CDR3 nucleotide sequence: TGTGCCAGCAGCTTCTACGGGAGAGGCTACGAGCAGTACTTC.